Presented here are 29 T cell receptor beta chains from one specimen sequenced in a study of cytomegalovirus exposure and HLA in healthy donors (dated by TCRdb to 2016 to 2017). Libraries came from the immunoSEQ multiplex PCR assay. For the multiplex PCR, a mixture combining 60 forward primers for TCR Vbeta segments and 13 reverse primers for TCR Jbeta segments was used. TCRdb re-hosts the immuneACCESS table, in-frame sequences only. Its copies lack some clones; in the studies checked, an unresolved V gene accounts for under half of them, and the cause for the rest is not known. The sample includes 150,000 or so clones, with around 80% observed a single time. The ten largest clones capture about 6.3% of the sample. The specimen sequenced was PBMCs. These receptors all come from a male donor in good health and CMV-seropositive.

Note on this clone: Additional DNA sequences in this sample encode the identical CDR3. The CDR3 sequence is CASSQEAGAGQPQHF. As DNA, the CDR3 is TGTGCCAGCAGCCAAGAGGCGGGGGCTGGTCAGCCCCAGCATTTT. The V gene is TRBV4-2, the J gene TRBJ1-5, with D maybe TRBD1 (6 bases). Trimming removed 0 bases at V and 6 bases at J, with 12 bases between. Germline V gene data show CDR1 as LGHNA and CDR2 as YNFKEQ. CDR3 length equals 15 residues.

The CDR3 reads CASTGADQPQHF. The CDR3 DNA reads TGTGCCAGCACCGGCGCGGATCAGCCCCAGCATTTT. The rearrangement uses TRBV6-1 and TRBJ1-5; D not certain. Per the germline V gene, CDR1 is MNHNS and CDR2 is SASEGT. Trimming pared 7 bases from V and 5 bases from J, leaving 9 bases between. The CDR3 sequence is 12 residues long.

This clone was found once. The genes are TRBV9 and TRBJ2-3; D call uncertain. Trimming left V 4 bases short and J 1 base short, with 13 bases between. There are 15 residues in the CDR3. CDR1 is SGDLS and CDR2 is YYNGEE in the germline V gene. CDR3 DNA: TGTGCCAGCAGCCCCCCCACGGCGGGCACAGATACGCAGTATTTT. This codes for CASSPPTAGTDTQYF.

As DNA, the CDR3 is TGTGCCAGCACAGGGAAGAAGCTCCAAGAGACCCAGTACTTC. This codes for CASTGKKLQETQYF. This chain links TRBV7-9 with TRBJ2-5; D perhaps matches TRBD1 (5 bases). V lost 7 bases, J lost 1 base, and 13 bases lay in between. Germline V gives CDR1 SEHNR, CDR2 FQNEAQ (reference sequence). The CDR3 has 14 residues. Combining the CDR3 with reference TRBV7-9 and TRBJ2-5 gives the whole variable domain DTGVSQNPRHKITKRGQNVTFRCDPISEHNRLYWYRQTLGQGPEFLTYFQNEAQLEKSRLLSDRFSAERPKGSFSTLEIQRTEQGDSAMYLCASTGKKLQETQYFGPGTRLLVL.

The rearrangement joins TRBV5-6 to TRBJ1-1; 9 positions agree with TRBD1. The CDR3 consists of 14 residues. The V and J ends lost 2 bases and 6 bases, in that order; junction bases with no gene match: 5. Germline V lookup: CDR1 SGHDT, CDR2 YYEEEE. Here the CDR3 reads CASSFNTGGPEAFF. The CDR3 coding sequence is TGTGCCAGCAGCTTTAATACAGGGGGCCCTGAAGCTTTCTTT.

This chain connects TRBV19 to TRBJ2-4; TRBD2 matches 15 bases. The CDR3 is 21 amino acids. Germline assignment: CDR1 LNHDA and CDR2 SQIVND (reference sequence). V shed 3 bases, J shed 1 base, and the junction held 13 bases outside the gene matches. CDR3 nucleotide sequence: TGTGCCAGTAGTATCGGGACTAGCGGGAGGAGGCCCGGGGGCGCCAAAAACATTCAGTACTTC. Translated: CASSIGTSGRRPGGAKNIQYF.

This clone was seen just once. V usage is TRBV10-2 and J usage is TRBJ1-1; D not certain. Per germline, CDR1 WSHSY and CDR2 SAAADI. CDR3 length equals 13 residues. The V gene lost 3 bases and the J gene lost 0 bases, with 5 bases spanning the gap. The CDR3 DNA follows: TGCGCCAGCAGTGACAGTGTGAACACTGAAGCTTTCTTT. It encodes CASSDSVNTEAFF.

The rearrangement links TRBV27 to TRBJ1-4; 8 bases map to TRBD1. Germline CDR1 MNHEY, CDR2 SMNVEV (reference sequence). The J segment lost 7 bases and the V segment lost 3 bases, leaving 7 bases of the junction unmatched. The CDR3 is 15 amino acids. In DNA form, the CDR3 reads TGTGCCAGCAGTTTGACAGGGGTTATCTCTGAAAAACTGTTTTTT. This sequence encodes CASSLTGVISEKLFF.

As to this clone: One end of the junction is discordant with germline, which a read error may explain. V gene TRBV7-7 combines with J gene TRBJ2-7; 11 nucleotides match TRBD2. This CDR3 is 14 amino acids long. Germline-derived CDR1 and CDR2 are SSHAT and FNYEAQ (reference sequence). The CDR3 protein is CASSLGLAGGEQYF. Written as DNA, the CDR3 is TGTGCTAGCAGCTTAGGACTAGCGGGTGGCGAGCAGTACTTC.

The V and J genes are TRBV6-1 and TRBJ2-5, with D perhaps TRBD2 (7 bases). Deletions cut 5 bases from V and 5 bases from J, with 12 bases between. The CDR3 spans 13 residues. Germline V gene sequence: CDR1 MNHNS, CDR2 SASEGT. The DNA for the CDR3 is TGTGCCAGCAGTAGGGGGGGGCAGGAGACCCAGTACTTC. This codes for CASSRGGQETQYF.

This chain's CDR3 is CASSTIATSTDTQYF. CDR3 DNA sequence: TGTGCCAGTTCAACTATAGCCACTAGCACAGATACGCAGTATTTT. The chain employs TRBV9 and TRBJ2-3; D unresolved. Germline assignment: CDR1 SGDLS and CDR2 YYNGEE. The CDR3 length is 15 residues. The germline V and J ends were trimmed by 8 bases and 0 bases, with 16 bases remaining between them.

The V call is TRBV7-9, the J call TRBJ2-7; TRBD2 agrees at 13 bases. The CDR3 has 15 residues. The ends lost 5 bases at V and 2 bases at J; junction bases unmatched: 3. Germline V gives CDR1 SEHNR, CDR2 FQNEAQ (reference sequence). DNA of the CDR3: TGTGCCAGCAGCCCGGGACTAGCGGGAACCTACGAGCAGTACTTC. Protein sequence: CASSPGLAGTYEQYF.

The chain joins TRBV28 to TRBJ1-5; TRBD1 is a possible D gene (5 bases). Trimming took off 6 bases at V and 0 bases at J, with 15 bases between the two ends. Germline V gene sequence: CDR1 MDHEN, CDR2 SYDVKM. CDR3 length: 16 residues. CDR3 loop: CASRVQGEGSNQPQHF. CDR3 bases: TGTGCCAGCAGGGTCCAGGGTGAAGGTAGCAATCAGCCCCAGCATTTT.

Concerning this clone itself: The junction differs from germline at one of its ends, possibly a read error. Other DNA sequences from this sample encode an identical CDR3 as well. The V and J genes are TRBV7-7 and TRBJ1-6; a weak D match, TRBD1 (5 bases). Germline CDR1 and CDR2: SSHAT and FNYEAQ (reference sequence). This CDR3 spans 15 amino acids. CDR3 nucleotides: TGTGCTAGCAGCTTACTAGGGGAACGTAATTCACCCCTCCACTTT. It translates to CASSLLGERNSPLHF.

This clone turned up a few times. A far larger clone differs by one base, so this is likely a read error. The rearrangement uses TRBV6-5 and TRBJ2-7, with TRBD2 matching over 9 bases. This CDR3 has 15 amino acids. CDR1 and CDR2 from the germline V gene are MNHEY and SVGAGI. CDR3 nucleotides: TGTGCCAGCACTTACCGGCGGGAGGGCCTCCACGAGCAGTACTTC. Amino acid sequence: CASTYRREGLHEQYF.

This clone was detected once. This chain connects TRBV5-1 to TRBJ2-1; 12 bases agree with TRBD2. The CDR3 is 17 amino acids. Germline CDR1 is SGHRS and CDR2 is YFSETQ. V lost 4 bases and J lost 5; bases outside the gene matches: 10. This chain's CDR3 is CASSIASGRAMHNEQFF. DNA of the CDR3: TGCGCCAGCAGCATAGCTAGCGGGAGGGCCATGCACAATGAGCAGTTCTTC.

This clone was recorded a few times. The rearrangement joins TRBV19 to TRBJ2-4; TRBD1 aligns across 10 bases. V trimming: 7 bases; J trimming: 6 bases; junction bases outside the gene matches: 6. Germline lookup yields CDR1 LNHDA and CDR2 SQIVND (reference sequence). This CDR3 is 14 amino acids long. DNA of the CDR3: TGTGCCAGTATTGACAGGGGGCCTGGAAACATTCAGTACTTC. It translates to CASIDRGPGNIQYF.

This clone showed up just once. J is TRBJ2-7 and V is TRBV5-4; 10 positions agree with TRBD2. The CDR3 length is 17 residues. Losses at the gene ends were 3 bases for V and 3 bases for J; bases not matched to a gene: 12. Germline lookup yields CDR1 SGHNT and CDR2 YYREEE (reference sequence). Here the CDR3 reads CASSSSWTSGGFYEQYF. The CDR3 DNA is TGTGCCAGCAGCTCCTCCTGGACTAGCGGAGGATTCTACGAGCAGTACTTC.

The chain couples TRBV5-1 to TRBJ2-7; D uncertain. Germline V gene sequence: CDR1 SGHRS, CDR2 YFSETQ. CDR3 length equals 14 residues. Trimming cost V 0 bases and J 1 base, with 8 bases left between them. In DNA, the CDR3 is TGCGCCAGCAGCTTGGAAATTAGATCCTACGAGCAGTACTTC. Translating it yields CASSLEIRSYEQYF.

The chain recombines TRBV14 with TRBJ2-3; maybe TRBD2 (6 bases). V gave up 1 base and J gave up 3 bases, with 14 bases separating them. The CDR3 is made up of 16 amino acids. Germline CDR1 SGHDN, CDR2 FVKESK. The CDR3, as DNA: TGTGCCAGCAGCCAAGCCTTTAGGAGGGCAACAGATACGCAGTATTTT. Translated, it gives CASSQAFRRATDTQYF.

This chain links TRBV14 with TRBJ1-2; 9 nucleotides line up with TRBD1. In germline, CDR1 is SGHDN, CDR2 FVKESK. This CDR3 contains 15 residues. V lost 0 bases, J lost 6 bases, and 5 bases stayed unmatched. The CDR3 DNA reads TGTGCCAGCAGCCAAGATTTGTGGACAGGGGATGGCTACACCTTC. This sequence encodes CASSQDLWTGDGYTF. The entire variable domain, with the rest obtained from reference TRBV14 and TRBJ1-2, is as follows: EAGVTQFPSHSVIEKGQTVTLRCDPISGHDNLYWYRRVMGKEIKFLLHFVKESKQDESGMPNNRFLAERTGGTYSTLKVQPAELEDSGVYFCASSQDLWTGDGYTFGSGTRLTVV.

V is TRBV6-6 and J is TRBJ1-2, with D hard to call. From germline, CDR1 is MNHNY and CDR2 SVGAGI (reference sequence). The ends were cut back, 3 bases at V and 2 bases at J, with 7 bases in the middle. The CDR3 spans 13 residues. The CDR3 coding sequence is TGTGCCAGCAGTTATCCGGGGAACTATGGCTACACCTTC. As protein: CASSYPGNYGYTF.

V is TRBV4-1 and J is TRBJ2-5; 8 bases match TRBD1. The DNA end is a closer match to TRBJ2-7, so the J assignment may be wrong. This CDR3 has 12 amino acids. Per germline, CDR1 MGHRA and CDR2 YSYEKL. The CDR3 DNA follows: TGCGCCAGCAGCCGGACAGGGAACGAGCAGTACTTC. Encoded protein: CASSRTGNEQYF.

The V and J genes are TRBV27 and TRBJ1-2; 7 bases agree with TRBD1. Germline V CDR1 and CDR2: MNHEY, SMNVEV (reference sequence). V trimming: 5 bases; J trimming: 5 bases; junction bases outside the gene matches: 5. The CDR3 is 13 residues long. The chain's CDR3 is CASSLTGVYGYTF. CDR3 in DNA: TGTGCCAGCAGTCTCACAGGGGTGTATGGCTACACCTTC.

This chain joins TRBV7-9 and TRBJ1-1; TRBD1 agrees at 7 bases. From germline, CDR1 is SEHNR and CDR2 FQNEAQ (reference sequence). With V trimmed by 4 bases and J by 1 base, 9 bases remained unmatched. The CDR3 has 16 residues. In DNA form, the CDR3 reads TGTGCCAGCAGCTCAAAAACCGGGACAGCGAACACTGAAGCTTTCTTT. This encodes CASSSKTGTANTEAFF.

The chain couples TRBV6-5 to TRBJ1-1; D remains ambiguous. The V end lost 5 bases, the J end lost 10 bases, and 14 bases lay between the germline ends. Germline V gives CDR1 MNHEY, CDR2 SVGAGI. The CDR3 covers 12 residues. The CDR3 loop reads CASSTPGVSAFF. CDR3 nucleotide sequence: TGTGCCAGCAGTACACCCGGGGTATCAGCTTTCTTT.

This rearrangement joins TRBV19 to TRBJ2-7, with 15 bases matching TRBD2. From germline, CDR1 is LNHDA and CDR2 SQIVND (reference sequence). Trimming took 5 bases from V and 6 from J; bases not matched to a gene: 2. The CDR3 runs to 14 residues. The CDR3 spells CASSPGLAGGEQYF. As DNA, the CDR3 is TGTGCCAGTAGTCCGGGACTAGCGGGAGGCGAGCAGTACTTC.

The genes are TRBV12-5 and TRBJ2-1; 9 nucleotides match TRBD2. Germline CDR1 reads LGHNT; CDR2 reads FRNRAP. The V and J ends lost 1 base and 9 bases, in that order; junction bases with no gene match: 7. The CDR3 consists of 15 residues. The CDR3 region has the DNA TGTGCTAGTGGTTTGGGACTAGCGGAGGGGAGTGAGCAGTTCTTC. Its protein is CASGLGLAEGSEQFF.

The V and J genes are TRBV5-1 and TRBJ1-3; 12 bases fit TRBD1. Trimming cost V 4 bases and J 5 bases; bases outside gene matches: 7. Germline CDR1 SGHRS, CDR2 YFSETQ. CDR3 length equals 16 residues. In nucleotides, the CDR3 is TGCGCCAGCAGCCTGGGGACAGGGGGCACTAGAAACACCATATATTTT. Translated, it gives CASSLGTGGTRNTIYF.